Listed below are T cell receptor beta chains from one sample, sequenced in a study of OX40 agonist ivuxolimab in advanced cancers. TCRdb's copy holds only in-frame clones and misses some; the assay was immunoSEQ multiplex PCR. The sample contains fewer than 20,000 clones, 86% of which appear only once. Material: CD4+ or CD8+ T cells sorted from blood, obtained in a trial of the OX40 agonist ivuxolimab. Receptors originate from an adult with an advanced solid tumor such as melanoma, head and neck, liver or kidney cancer. Each CDR3 is given with its conserved first and last residue. The order of the fields is V gene, J gene, D gene, clone size, CDR3 protein, CDR3 DNA. D genes are given only for firm matches. Clone size is stated in some rows and not others, as once, few, many or a class when expanded.

TRBV6-4,TRBJ2-3,TRBD2,-,CASSATGLAWADTQYF,TGTGCCAGCAGCGCCACCGGACTAGCGTGGGCAGATACGCAGTATTTT
TRBV20-1,TRBJ2-7,-,-,CSASREYEQYF,TGCAGTGCTAGTCGGGAGTACGAGCAGTACTTC
TRBV5-6,TRBJ1-5,-,-,CASSSRGAYSNQPQHF,TGTGCCAGCAGCTCGCGGGGGGCTTATAGCAATCAGCCCCAGCATTTT
TRBV10-2,TRBJ1-3,-,few,CASSMGNTIYF,TGCGCCAGCAGTATGGGAAACACCATATATTTT
TRBV7-3,TRBJ2-2,-,few,CASSLGTTTGELFF,TGTGCCAGCAGCTTAGGGACAACAACCGGGGAGCTGTTTTTT
TRBV4-2,TRBJ1-2,TRBD1,-,CASSPGTDNGYTF,TGTGCCAGCAGCCCGGGGACAGATAATGGCTACACCTTC
TRBV28,TRBJ2-7,-,-,CASSSDWDRTVIYEQYF,TGTGCCAGCAGTTCGGACTGGGACCGAACCGTTATTTACGAGCAGTACTTC
TRBV15,TRBJ1-2,-,few,CATSRGGDGYTF,TGTGCCACCAGCAGAGGCGGGGATGGCTACACCTTC
TRBV5-4,TRBJ2-5,TRBD2,-,CASSPGTSGGKGETQYF,TGTGCCAGCAGCCCCGGGACTAGCGGGGGAAAGGGAGAGACCCAGTACTTC
TRBV2,TRBJ1-1,-,-,CASSAVNRLNTEAFF,TGTGCCAGCAGTGCCGTTAACAGGTTGAACACTGAAGCTTTCTTT
TRBV2,TRBJ2-5,-,-,CASRVPNERETQYF,TGTGCCAGCAGGGTGCCCAACGAGCGGGAGACCCAGTACTTC
TRBV30,TRBJ2-5,TRBD2,-,CAWTGTSGIGTQYF,TGTGCCTGGACTGGGACTAGCGGGATTGGGACCCAGTACTTC
TRBV23-1,TRBJ2-2,-,-,CASYSGFTGELFF,TGCGCCAGCTATTCGGGGTTCACCGGGGAGCTGTTTTTT
TRBV5-1,TRBJ1-1,-,-,CASSLGGYDTEAFF,TGCGCCAGCAGCTTGGGGGGATATGACACTGAAGCTTTCTTT
TRBV19,TRBJ1-3,-,-,CATREGFSGNTIYF,TGTGCCACCAGGGAGGGCTTCTCTGGAAACACCATATATTTT
TRBV5-1,TRBJ2-3,-,once,CASSWSGSDTQYF,TGCGCCAGCAGTTGGTCGGGGTCAGATACGCAGTATTTT
TRBV5-6,TRBJ1-3,-,-,CASSLSAGAGNTIYF,TGTGCCAGCAGCTTGTCGGCAGGGGCTGGAAACACCATATATTTT
TRBV19,TRBJ2-3,-,-,CASSIYPRGTDTQYF,TGTGCCAGTAGTATTTATCCCCGGGGCACAGATACGCAGTATTTT
TRBV9,TRBJ2-1,-,-,CASSLQTSNEQFF,TGTGCCAGCAGCTTACAGACTAGTAATGAGCAGTTCTTC
TRBV11-2,TRBJ1-2,-,-,CASSLVIYGYTF,TGTGCCAGCAGCCTGGTAATCTATGGCTACACCTTC
TRBV14,TRBJ1-1,-,once,CASRPTGLDTEAFF,TGTGCCAGCAGACCCACGGGACTGGACACTGAAGCTTTCTTT
TRBV28,TRBJ1-2,-,few,CASSLPVPYGYTF,TGTGCCAGCAGCCTTCCGGTCCCTTATGGCTACACCTTC
TRBV6-1,TRBJ1-1,-,once,CASRKLNTEAFF,TGTGCCAGCAGGAAGTTGAACACTGAAGCTTTCTTT
TRBV30,TRBJ1-5,TRBD1,few,CAWSASPGQGNQPQHF,TGTGCCTGGAGCGCTTCCCCGGGACAGGGCAATCAGCCCCAGCATTTT
TRBV18,TRBJ2-1,TRBD1,-,CASSPRDRGSYNEQFF,TGTGCCAGCTCACCAAGGGACAGGGGGTCCTACAATGAGCAGTTCTTC
TRBV9,TRBJ2-1,-,-,CASSLQVGGEQFF,TGTGCCAGCAGCCTACAGGTGGGAGGTGAGCAGTTCTTC
TRBV9,TRBJ1-2,TRBD1,few,CASSVAAQGDGYTF,TGTGCCAGCAGCGTGGCGGCGCAGGGGGACGGCTACACCTTC
TRBV5-4,TRBJ1-1,TRBD1,-,CASSLTGPNTEAFF,TGTGCCAGCAGCCTGACAGGGCCGAACACTGAAGCTTTCTTT
TRBV27,TRBJ1-1,TRBD1,once,CASSLSRTGGSEAFF,TGTGCCAGCAGTTTATCCCGGACAGGGGGGAGTGAAGCTTTCTTT
TRBV5-6,TRBJ2-7,TRBD1,-,CASSLGGQGLYEQYF,TGTGCCAGCAGCTTGGGGGGACAGGGCCTCTACGAGCAGTACTTC
TRBV6-5,TRBJ2-7,TRBD2,-,CASRPLAGGPYEQYF,TGTGCCAGCAGGCCTCTAGCGGGGGGGCCCTACGAGCAGTACTTC
TRBV6-5,TRBJ1-2,-,-,CASSRPGVPLGGYTF,TGTGCCAGCAGTCGACCAGGGGTCCCCTTAGGTGGCTACACCTTC
TRBV7-8,TRBJ1-6,-,-,CASVVGQGSNSPLHF,TGTGCCAGCGTAGTCGGGCAGGGTAGCAATTCACCCCTCCACTTT
TRBV7-2,TRBJ1-5,-,-,CASSPNRDQPQHF,TGTGCCAGCAGTCCGAACCGAGATCAGCCCCAGCATTTT
TRBV27,TRBJ1-3,-,-,CASSFSFGNTIYF,TGTGCCAGCAGTTTTTCATTTGGAAACACCATATATTTT
TRBV20-1,TRBJ2-7,-,-,CSARDLYEQYF,TGCAGTGCTAGAGATTTATACGAGCAGTACTTC
TRBV2,TRBJ1-6,-,-,CASRAMVGSSYNSPLHF,TGCGCCAGCAGGGCCATGGTGGGGAGCTCCTATAATTCACCCCTCCACTTT
TRBV7-3,TRBJ2-7,TRBD1,-,CASSPRWDSRSYEQYF,TGTGCCAGCAGCCCCCGTTGGGACAGCCGCTCCTACGAGCAGTACTTC
TRBV16,TRBJ1-5,-,once,CASSQSSGNQPQHF,TGTGCCAGCAGCCAATCGTCGGGTAATCAGCCCCAGCATTTT
TRBV7-8,TRBJ1-5,TRBD1,-,CASSRGTDYQPQHF,TGTGCCAGCAGCCGTGGGACAGATTATCAGCCCCAGCATTTT
TRBV18,TRBJ1-1,-,-,CASSIRPGNTEAFF,TGTGCCAGCTCCATAAGGCCGGGCAACACTGAAGCTTTCTTT
TRBV11-2,TRBJ2-3,TRBD2,-,CASSLWTTSVVGTDTQYF,TGTGCCAGCAGCTTATGGACCACTAGCGTGGTCGGCACAGATACGCAGTATTTT
TRBV25-1,TRBJ2-1,TRBD2,-,CASSDSRGLAGLNEQFF,TGTGCCAGCAGTGATAGTAGAGGACTAGCGGGGCTGAATGAGCAGTTCTTC
TRBV13,TRBJ1-1,TRBD1,-,CASSLGRGRMNTEAFF,TGTGCCAGCAGCTTAGGCAGGGGGCGGATGAACACTGAAGCTTTCTTT
TRBV25-1,TRBJ1-1,-,-,CASSEYQEGTEAFF,TGTGCCAGCAGTGAATACCAAGAGGGCACTGAAGCTTTCTTT
TRBV5-4,TRBJ2-6,-,few,CASSSGTGANVLTF,TGTGCCAGCAGTTCCGGGACCGGGGCCAACGTCCTGACTTTC
TRBV4-2,TRBJ2-5,TRBD2,-,CASSLPPGLAGAEEKETQYF,TGTGCCAGCAGCCTACCCCCGGGACTAGCGGGGGCCGAGGAGAAAGAGACCCAGTACTTC
TRBV14,TRBJ1-1,-,few,CASSQVWTEAFF,TGTGCCAGCAGCCAGGTGTGGACTGAAGCTTTCTTT
TRBV28,TRBJ1-1,-,-,CASSLPTRASGAFF,TGTGCCAGCAGTTTACCCACCCGGGCCTCCGGTGCTTTCTTT
TRBV11-2,TRBJ1-1,-,-,CASSSTRDAAFF,TGTGCCAGCAGCTCCACCAGGGATGCGGCTTTCTTT
TRBV4-1,TRBJ2-1,TRBD2,-,CASSQVDLGLAAYNEQFF,TGCGCCAGCAGCCAAGTAGATTTGGGGCTAGCGGCCTACAATGAGCAGTTCTTC
TRBV7-9,TRBJ1-4,TRBD1,-,CASSHTDRGESEKLFF,TGTGCCAGCAGCCATACCGACAGGGGAGAGAGTGAAAAACTGTTTTTT
TRBV5-4,TRBJ2-5,-,-,CASSLDSQETQYF,TGTGCCAGCAGCCTAGACTCCCAAGAGACCCAGTACTTC
TRBV13,TRBJ1-1,-,-,CASSFSSFGGANTEAFF,TGTGCCAGCAGCTTCTCTTCTTTCGGGGGGGCGAACACTGAAGCTTTCTTT
TRBV7-9,TRBJ2-1,TRBD2,-,CASSLASGGLDEQFF,TGTGCCAGCAGCTTAGCTAGCGGGGGTCTGGATGAGCAGTTCTTC
TRBV2,TRBJ2-5,TRBD2,once,CASSGLAGGSWKTQYF,TGTGCCAGCAGTGGACTAGCGGGAGGGTCGTGGAAGACCCAGTACTTC
TRBV15,TRBJ2-1,TRBD2,-,CATSPFQTSQGNEQFF,TGTGCCACCAGCCCCTTCCAGACTAGCCAAGGCAATGAGCAGTTCTTC